This T cell receptor beta chain was captured by sequencing in a study of monozygotic twins with inflammatory bowel disease. The CDR3 loop spans 16 amino acids. TCRdb re-called the 5' RACE reads and catalogs CDR3 proteins one per entry, DNA excluded. The sample yields over 200,000 distinct CDR3 sequences, of which the top ten take up roughly 8%. This clonotype originated in a human donor with ulcerative colitis or Crohn's disease, or a healthy co-twin of an affected twin (not recorded which). J is TRBJ2-1 and V is TRBV12-3 or TRBV12-4; TCRdb designates TRBD2, a call that cannot be tested without DNA. The specimen was blood. The CDR3 loop is CASSFLAGSSYNEQFF.